These T cell receptor beta chains were read from a single sample in a study of cytomegalovirus exposure and HLA in healthy donors. Profiled with immunoSEQ multiplex PCR; TCRdb holds only in-frame clones, not every one. The top ten hold 2.5% of the sample, which has about 170,000 clones, approximately 72% seen once. The sequencing sample was made of PBMCs. The receptors here all came from a human donor in good health. CDR3s include the opening cysteine and the closing phenylalanine or tryptophan. A D gene is named only where the DNA matches it firmly. Not all rows give a size; the values are once, few, many and, for expanded clones, a class.

j_gene,d_gene,v_gene,abundance,CDR3aa,CDR3nt
TRBJ2-1,TRBD2,TRBV15,.,CATSRDRGTSHNEQFF,TGTGCCACCAGCAGAGATAGGGGGACTAGCCACAATGAGCAGTTCTTC
TRBJ2-3,.,TRBV7-9,.,CASSLEVGFGTDTQYF,TGTGCCAGCAGCTTAGAGGTCGGGTTCGGGACAGATACGCAGTATTTT
TRBJ2-3,TRBD1,TRBV5-4,.,CASGLTGATDTQYF,TGTGCCAGCGGACTGACAGGGGCAACAGATACGCAGTATTTT
TRBJ2-7,.,TRBV19,.,CASSIGRTYEQYF,TGTGCCAGTAGTATAGGCAGGACCTACGAGCAGTACTTC
TRBJ1-1,TRBD1,TRBV6-5,.,CASSQQGAVNTEAFF,TGTGCCAGCAGTCAACAGGGGGCCGTGAACACTGAAGCTTTCTTT
TRBJ2-1,TRBD2,TRBV27,.,CASSSRGDNEQFF,TGTGCCAGCAGTTCTCGGGGGGACAATGAGCAGTTCTTC
TRBJ1-2,.,TRBV7-2,.,CASSSRAAGYTF,TGTGCCAGCAGCTCCAGAGCGGCTGGCTACACCTTC
TRBJ2-7,.,TRBV27,.,CASSAGATLYEQYF,TGTGCCAGCTCTGCGGGGGCCACACTCTACGAGCAGTACTTC
TRBJ1-2,.,TRBV5-6,few,CASITRQARWNGYTF,TGTGCCAGCATCACCCGACAGGCCCGGTGGAATGGCTACACCTTC
TRBJ1-1,.,TRBV7-9,few,CASSLPAGPNTEAFF,TGTGCCAGCAGCTTACCGGCGGGTCCAAACACTGAAGCTTTCTTT
TRBJ2-5,.,TRBV25-1,few,CASTPARVLWETQYF,TGTGCCAGCACCCCAGCTCGGGTCCTCTGGGAGACCCAGTACTTC
TRBJ2-7,TRBD2,TRBV6-4,.,CASSDLRGLPSVSYEQYF,TGTGCCAGCAGTGACCTAAGGGGACTACCGTCGGTCTCCTACGAGCAGTACTTC
TRBJ1-1,TRBD1,TRBV6-5,.,CASTRTGWNTEAFF,TGTGCCAGCACCCGGACAGGGTGGAACACTGAAGCTTTCTTT
TRBJ1-1,.,TRBV6-7,.,CASIPAKEAFF,TGTGCCAGCATCCCTGCGAAAGAAGCTTTCTTT
TRBJ2-7,TRBD1,TRBV5-1,.,CASSQGPGQNYEQYF,TGCGCCAGCAGCCAAGGCCCGGGACAGAACTACGAGCAGTACTTC
TRBJ2-2,.,TRBV6-1,.,CASRSRFANTGELFF,TGTGCCAGCAGGTCCCGTTTCGCGAACACCGGGGAGCTGTTTTTT
TRBJ2-7,TRBD2,TRBV5-1,.,CASSPLTSGGTYEQYF,TGCGCCAGCAGCCCGTTGACTAGCGGGGGGACCTACGAGCAGTACTTC
TRBJ2-1,.,TRBV11-2,.,CASSLARGASSSYNEQFF,TGTGCCAGCAGCTTAGCCCGGGGGGCCTCGAGCTCCTACAATGAGCAGTTCTTC
TRBJ1-5,TRBD1,TRBV5-4,.,CASSTGGNQPQHF,TGTGCCAGCAGTACAGGGGGCAATCAGCCCCAGCATTTT
TRBJ1-2,.,TRBV19,.,CASSISAGFYGYTF,TGTGCCAGTAGTATCTCGGCGGGCTTCTATGGCTACACCTTC
TRBJ1-1,TRBD1,TRBV18,once,CASSPWDRVNTEAFF,TGTGCCAGCTCACCGTGGGACAGGGTAAACACTGAAGCTTTCTTT
TRBJ1-1,.,TRBV19,once,CASTDPGTNTEAFF,TGTGCCAGTACCGACCCCGGGACTAACACTGAAGCTTTCTTT